These T cell receptor beta chains were read from a single sample in a study of cytomegalovirus exposure and HLA in healthy donors. Some clones are missing from TCRdb's copy, which holds only in-frame ones; the method was immunoSEQ multiplex PCR. In the table there are roughly 150,000 clones, roughly 90% of which are singletons. The sequenced sample consisted of PBMCs. Source of these receptors: a woman aged 18-29 years in good health and CMV-seropositive. CDR3s include the opening cysteine and the closing phenylalanine or tryptophan.

TRBJ2-1,TRBV13,CASSLVGTSGSRSYNEQFF
TRBJ1-3,TRBV19,CASILGNTIYF
TRBJ2-1,TRBV7-8,CASSFVAQTAGNEQFF
TRBJ1-2,TRBV14,CASSQSNASPYGYTF
TRBJ2-2,TRBV7-2,CASSLYTGELFF
TRBJ2-2,TRBV5-1,CASSLLAGDTGELFF
TRBJ1-5,TRBV5-8,CASSLYRGRSNQPQHF
TRBJ2-7,TRBV15,CATSRDHASGNLEQYF
TRBJ2-7,TRBV11-3,CASSSRLAGSYEQYF
TRBJ2-1,TRBV19,CASNWANLYNEQFF
TRBJ1-5,TRBV2,CASSEDRTGNQPQHF
TRBJ2-7,TRBV30,CAWEQVGEQYF
TRBJ1-2,TRBV7-2,CASSLAGQGSDGYTF
TRBJ1-2,TRBV19,CASRLPGQFGRDGYTF
TRBJ2-7,TRBV19,CASGIGTSGRYEQYF
TRBJ2-7,TRBV7-8,CASSPWTSGSYEQYF
TRBJ2-7,TRBV5-1,CASFRGAEDTYEQYF
TRBJ1-5,TRBV6-1,CASNGQGSGNQPQHF
TRBJ2-3,TRBV30,CAWSLPGQGALDTQYF
TRBJ1-2,TRBV6-4,CASSQGKAYGYTF
TRBJ2-1,TRBV2,CASSDNWNEQFF
TRBJ2-7,TRBV27,CASSWGRGYEQYF
TRBJ2-3,TRBV5-1,CASSLVETSVVTDTQYF
TRBJ2-3,TRBV30,CAWRDRGISTDTQYF
TRBJ1-4,TRBV5-1,CASSSGQGAEKLFF
TRBJ2-1,TRBV5-1,CASSLVVLSSYNEQFF
TRBJ2-1,TRBV14,CASSQLGTGKGNEQFF
TRBJ2-1,TRBV4-2,CASSQESAASGRAGEQFF
TRBJ2-7,TRBV2,CASRSYEQYF
TRBJ2-7,TRBV10-3,CAISAAGTGSIEQYF
TRBJ2-5,TRBV7-2,CASRVLVPETQYF
TRBJ2-1,TRBV18,CASSPVPSSYNEQFF
TRBJ2-5,TRBV18,CASSLGERETQYF
TRBJ2-2,TRBV5-1,CASSPGTRWTGELFF
TRBJ2-7,TRBV11-2,CASSFSAAGGYEQYF
TRBJ1-5,TRBV30,CAWSVQSYRGQPQHF
TRBJ1-1,TRBV9,CASSVAMNTEAFF
TRBJ2-1,TRBV21-1,CASSNCNRGHYNEQFF
TRBJ2-5,TRBV7-8,CASSLVAVLAGQETQYF
TRBJ2-3,TRBV7-6,CASSSSGSGATQYF